Listed here are 28 T cell receptor beta chains from one sample, sequenced in a study of cytomegalovirus exposure and HLA in healthy donors. Primers: 60 Vbeta forward and 13 Jbeta reverse. Clones were read by immunoSEQ multiplex PCR, and TCRdb kept only the in-frame ones, dropping some. The table shows around 150,000 clones, with approximately 85% occurring only once. Specimen: PBMCs. These receptors were collected from a man between 18 and 35 years old in good health and CMV-seropositive.

This sequence joins TRBV7-2 and TRBJ2-7; perhaps TRBD1 as D (5 bases). Germline V gives CDR1 SGHTA, CDR2 FQGNSA. V was clipped by 5 bases and J by 2 bases, with 13 bases between them. The length of the CDR3 is 14 residues. For the CDR3, the DNA is TGTGCCAGCAGCGTAAGGGGCCAGACCTACGAGCAGTACTTC. Its translation is CASSVRGQTYEQYF.

The chain employs TRBV5-6 and TRBJ2-1; TRBD2 matches 13 bases. The germline CDR1 and CDR2 sequences are SGHDT and YYEEEE. The CDR3 length is 18 residues. V was pared by 3 bases and J by 0 bases, with 6 bases of the junction left unmatched. CDR3 nucleotide sequence: TGTGCCAGCAGCTCCTTGACTAGCGGGGGGACCTCCTACAATGAGCAGTTCTTC. Protein product: CASSSLTSGGTSYNEQFF.

This chain links TRBV7-9 with TRBJ1-5, with D perhaps matching TRBD1 (6 bases). The CDR3 is made up of 18 amino acids. Germline V lookup: CDR1 SEHNR, CDR2 FQNEAQ (reference sequence). V lost 5 bases, J lost 2 bases, and 22 bases lay in between. The CDR3 region is CASSPGGLGGEGNQPQHF. In DNA, the CDR3 is TGTGCCAGCAGCCCTGGGGGGTTAGGGGGGGAAGGCAATCAGCCCCAGCATTTT. Full variable domain (rest looked up from reference TRBV7-9 and TRBJ1-5): DTGVSQNPRHKITKRGQNVTFRCDPISEHNRLYWYRQTLGQGPEFLTYFQNEAQLEKSRLLSDRFSAERPKGSFSTLEIQRTEQGDSAMYLCASSPGGLGGEGNQPQHFGDGTRLSIL.

The chain combines TRBV6-5 with TRBJ2-5, with 7 positions matching TRBD2. The CDR3 extends over 15 amino acids. J lost 5 bases, V lost 2 bases, and 8 bases had no gene match. Germline lookup yields CDR1 MNHEY and CDR2 SVGAGI. CDR3 residues: CASSYLGAGVETQYF. CDR3 nucleotide sequence: TGTGCCAGCAGTTACCTAGGTGCGGGGGTGGAGACCCAGTACTTC.

The chain carries TRBV11-2 and TRBJ1-2; 11 nucleotides line up with TRBD1. The V gene's germline CDR1 is SGHAT and CDR2 FQNNGV. With 5 bases clipped from V and 8 bases from J, the junction kept 16 bases outside the gene matches. The CDR3 has 17 amino acids. The CDR3 loop reads CASSLSGTGGITKGYTF. The CDR3 bases are TGTGCCAGCAGCCTCTCCGGGACAGGGGGGATAACTAAGGGCTACACCTTC.

Here the CDR3 DNA reads TGTGCCAGCTCACCACGGGGACTAGCGGGGACAGATACGCAGTATTTT. Protein: CASSPRGLAGTDTQYF. V gene TRBV18 combines with J gene TRBJ2-3, with 13 bases fitting TRBD2. There are 16 residues in the CDR3. The V and J ends lost 1 base and 3 bases, in that order; junction bases with no gene match: 1. Looked up from germline, CDR1 is KGHSH and CDR2 is LQKENI.

The chain joins TRBV5-1 to TRBJ1-1, with unresolved D. V lost 4 bases and J 1 base, leaving 8 bases between the germline ends. The CDR3 is made up of 13 amino acids. Per the germline V gene, CDR1 is SGHRS and CDR2 is YFSETQ. The CDR3 bases are TGCGCCAGCAGCGGTCCGGGGAACACTGAAGCTTTCTTT. Translated, it gives CASSGPGNTEAFF.

The chain uses TRBV5-1 and TRBJ2-2; the match to TRBD1 covers 7 bases. V lost 4 bases, J lost 7 bases, and 10 bases stayed unmatched. The CDR3 runs to 15 residues. CDR1 is SGHRS and CDR2 is YFSETQ in the germline V gene. The CDR3 reads CASSPTTGFDGELFF. DNA of the CDR3: TGCGCCAGCAGCCCGACGACAGGGTTCGACGGGGAGCTGTTTTTT.

J is TRBJ2-1 and V is TRBV5-6; 7 nucleotides line up with TRBD2. The CDR3 contains 14 residues. J gave up 6 bases and V 7 bases, and 10 bases lay outside the gene matches. Germline CDR1 is SGHDT and CDR2 is YYEEEE. CDR3 nucleotides: TGTGCCAGCGGTCGGACTAGTAGGGGCAATGAGCAGTTCTTC. Its protein is CASGRTSRGNEQFF. The variable domain in full, with the rest retrieved from reference TRBV5-6 and TRBJ2-1, is DAGVTQSPTHLIKTRGQQVTLRCSPKSGHDTVSWYQQALGQGPQFIFQYYEEEERQRGNFPDRFSGHQFPNYSSELNVNALLLGDSALYLCASGRTSRGNEQFFGPGTRLTVL.

Only one count was recorded for this clone. The rearrangement uses TRBV7-3 and TRBJ2-5; weak D call: TRBD2 (5 bases). Germline V gives CDR1 SGHTA, CDR2 FQGTGA. This CDR3 spans 15 amino acids. Trimming took off 3 bases at V and 5 bases at J, with 16 bases between the two ends. As DNA, the CDR3 is TGTGCCAGCAGCTTCGGCTTCGGGGTCGGGGAGACCCAGTACTTC. Protein: CASSFGFGVGETQYF. Full variable domain (remainder filled in from reference TRBV7-3 and TRBJ2-5): GAGVSQTPSNKVTEKGKYVELRCDPISGHTALYWYRQSLGQGPEFLIYFQGTGAADDSGLPNDRFFAVRPEGSVSTLKIQRTERGDSAVYLCASSFGFGVGETQYFGPGTRLLVL.

J is TRBJ2-7 and V is TRBV10-3; 15 bases map to TRBD2. V shed 6 bases, J shed 2 bases, and the junction held 11 bases outside the gene matches. This CDR3 has 18 amino acids. Germline V gives CDR1 ENHRY, CDR2 SYGVKD. The CDR3: CAIRKGLAGGRGAYEQYF. CDR3 in DNA: TGTGCCATCAGGAAGGGACTAGCGGGGGGAAGAGGTGCCTACGAGCAGTACTTC.

The chain has TRBV5-8 and TRBJ2-1, with TRBD1 identical over 7 bases. Germline V gives CDR1 SGHTS, CDR2 YDEGEE. The CDR3 extends over 16 amino acids. J lost 3 bases, V lost 0 bases, and 6 bases had no gene match. DNA of the CDR3: TGTGCCAGCAGCTTGGCCAGGGACAGTGGCTACAATGAGCAGTTCTTC. Encoded protein: CASSLARDSGYNEQFF.

The genes are TRBV7-8 and TRBJ1-6; perhaps TRBD1 as D (5 bases). The CDR3 is 17 residues long. V was pared by 2 bases and J by 6 bases, with 17 bases between. Germline V gene sequence: CDR1 SGHVS, CDR2 FQNEAQ. The CDR3 DNA reads as TGTGCCAGCAGCTTATCAACCCCCGCCAGGGCTAATTCACCCCTCCACTTT. This translates into CASSLSTPARANSPLHF. Together with reference TRBV7-8 and TRBJ1-6, the CDR3 gives the full variable domain: GAGVSQSPRYKVAKRGQDVALRCDPISGHVSLFWYQQALGQGPEFLTYFQNEAQLDKSGLPSDRFFAERPEGSVSTLKIQRTQQEDSAVYLCASSLSTPARANSPLHFGNGTRLTVT.

CDR3 DNA: TGTGCCAGCAGCCTAGCGGGGGGCCTCTACAATGAGCAGTTCTTC. This translates into CASSLAGGLYNEQFF. This chain uses TRBV11-3 with TRBJ2-1, with 11 positions matching TRBD2. Germline V gives CDR1 SGHNT, CDR2 YENEEA. The CDR3 sequence is 15 residues long. After removal of 5 bases from V and 3 bases from J, the junction contained 3 bases not matched to a gene.

In nucleotides, the CDR3 is TGCGCCAGCAGCGGCTTTCTAGCGGGGGGGTTTCATGAGCAGTTCTTC. Amino acids: CASSGFLAGGFHEQFF. The J gene is TRBJ2-1, the V gene TRBV5-1; 12 bases are a match to TRBD2. The CDR3 covers 16 residues. After removal of 4 bases from V and 8 bases from J, the junction contained 10 bases not matched to a gene. The germline V gene has CDR1 SGHRS and CDR2 YFSETQ.

The V gene is TRBV25-1, the J gene TRBJ2-5, with a tentative D call TRBD1 (5 bases). V lost 4 bases and J 1 base, leaving 19 bases between the germline ends. Germline-derived CDR1 and CDR2 are MGHDK and SYGVNS. The CDR3 is 17 amino acids. This chain's CDR3 is CASSAWANGQSQETQYF. CDR3 nucleotide sequence: TGTGCCAGCAGTGCCTGGGCGAACGGACAAAGCCAAGAGACCCAGTACTTC.

This clone has only one observation. The chain carries TRBV5-1 and TRBJ2-1; tentative D call: TRBD2 (6 bases). CDR1 and CDR2 (germline): SGHRS, YFSETQ. The ends were cut back, 0 bases at V and 8 bases at J, with 12 bases in the middle. The CDR3 has 14 residues. The CDR3 spells CASSLAYTGDEQFF. For the CDR3, the DNA is TGCGCCAGCAGCTTGGCCTACACGGGGGATGAGCAGTTCTTC.

This clone has a handful of counts. A junction boundary mismatches the germline segment, possibly from a read error. The J gene is TRBJ1-1, the V gene TRBV7-2; D not certain. This CDR3 is 13 amino acids long. Germline CDR1 and CDR2: SGHTA and FQGNSA. The CDR3 protein is CASSPTRNTEAFF. CDR3 coding DNA: TGCGCCAGCAGCCCGACACGGAACACTGAAGCTTTCTTT.

This sequence joins TRBV7-2 and TRBJ1-1, with 10 bases identical to TRBD1. Trimming cost V 11 bases and J 5 bases; bases outside gene matches: 5. Germline V gives CDR1 SGHTA, CDR2 FQGNSA. This CDR3 contains 12 residues. The CDR3 DNA reads as TGTGCCTGGGGACAGGGGATAACTGAAGCTTTCTTT. Translated, it gives CAWGQGITEAFF.

CDR3 coding DNA: TGTGCCAGCAGTTACGCCCTATCGGGCTCCTACGAGCAGTACTTC. Protein sequence: CASSYALSGSYEQYF. This rearrangement joins TRBV6-6 to TRBJ2-7; the D is unclear. The V end lost 2 bases, the J end lost 0 bases, and 11 bases lay between the germline ends. The CDR3 sequence is 15 residues long. Germline CDR1 and CDR2: MNHNY and SVGAGI (reference sequence).

The chain carries TRBV25-1 and TRBJ1-1, with D tentatively TRBD1 (6 bases). This CDR3 comprises 15 residues. CDR1 and CDR2 (germline): MGHDK, SYGVNS. Trimming removed 5 bases at V and 4 bases at J, with 17 bases between. CDR3 in DNA: TGTGCCAGCAGTAAATCACAGGGATTGGGCACTGAAGCTTTCTTT. Translating it yields CASSKSQGLGTEAFF. Full variable domain (rest looked up from reference TRBV25-1 and TRBJ1-1): EADIYQTPRYLVIGTGKKITLECSQTMGHDKMYWYQQDPGMELHLIHYSYGVNSTEKGDLSSESTVSRIRTEHFPLTLESARPSHTSQYLCASSKSQGLGTEAFFGQGTRLTVV.

The chain is built from TRBV27 and TRBJ1-2, with D possibly matching TRBD1 (5 bases). The CDR3 contains 16 residues. Trimming removed 2 bases at V and 0 bases at J, with 13 bases between. The V gene's germline CDR1 is MNHEY and CDR2 SMNVEV (reference sequence). The CDR3 reads CASSLKAGASNYGYTF. As DNA, the CDR3 is TGTGCCAGCAGTTTAAAGGCTGGGGCCTCTAACTATGGCTACACCTTC.

The chain links TRBV29-1 to TRBJ2-3, with TRBD2 as a possible D gene (5 bases). The V and J ends lost 3 bases and 3 bases respectively, with 13 bases between them. The CDR3 is 14 residues long. The germline gives CDR1 SQVTM, CDR2 ANQGSEA. As DNA, the CDR3 is TGCAGCGTTGAGTCGGCTAGCCTGACAGATACGCAGTATTTT. This translates into CSVESASLTDTQYF.

The J gene is TRBJ2-5, the V gene TRBV5-1, with a tentative D call TRBD2 (5 bases). The DNA matches TRBJ2-7 better at its end, which makes the J call doubtful. The CDR3 length is 14 residues. CDR1 is SGHRS and CDR2 is YFSETQ in the germline V gene. This CDR3 reads CASSLEVGSYEQYF. CDR3 in DNA: TGCGCCAGCAGCTTGGAAGTAGGGAGCTACGAGCAGTACTTC.

The chain uses TRBV6-4 and TRBJ2-2; maybe TRBD2 (6 bases). Germline CDR1 MRHNA, CDR2 SNTAGT. V was clipped by 4 bases and J by 4 bases, with 10 bases between them. This CDR3 contains 14 residues. The DNA for the CDR3 is TGTGCCAGCAGTGCGGGACTCCTCACCGGGGAGCTGTTTTTT. It specifies CASSAGLLTGELFF.

This chain uses TRBV6-5 with TRBJ2-7, with no clear D. CDR3 size: 14 residues. Trimming took off 5 bases at V and 1 base at J, with 12 bases between the two ends. Germline V gene sequence: CDR1 MNHEY, CDR2 SVGAGI. In nucleotides, the CDR3 is TGTGCCAGCAGTGTAGACTTCTCTTCCTACGAGCAGTACTTC. This codes for CASSVDFSSYEQYF.

Concerning this clone: One end of the junction fails to match germline, which may point to a read error. The rearrangement uses TRBV7-9 and TRBJ1-1; 12 positions agree with TRBD1. Germline lookup yields CDR1 SEHNR and CDR2 FQNEAQ (reference sequence). CDR3 size: 15 residues. CDR3 sequence: CSSSPKRDRGRTAFF. The CDR3 DNA sequence: TGTTCCAGCAGCCCGAAAAGGGACAGGGGGCGAACGGCTTTCTTT.

The chain uses TRBV5-1 and TRBJ2-3; no firm D call. V was pared by 2 bases and J by 2 bases, with 9 bases between. Germline V gene sequence: CDR1 SGHRS, CDR2 YFSETQ. This CDR3 spans 14 amino acids. CDR3 sequence: CASSLAQTTDTQYF. In DNA form, the CDR3 reads TGCGCCAGCAGCTTAGCACAGACCACAGATACGCAGTATTTT. Full variable domain (rest looked up from reference TRBV5-1 and TRBJ2-3): KAGVTQTPRYLIKTRGQQVTLSCSPISGHRSVSWYQQTPGQGLQFLFEYFSETQRNKGNFPGRFSGRQFSNSRSEMNVSTLELGDSALYLCASSLAQTTDTQYFGPGTRLTVL.